One sample yielded the 31 T cell receptor beta chains listed below, sequenced in a study of T cells in Graves' hyperthyroidism and ophthalmopathy. Researchers amplified the TCR beta CDR3 regions from RNA transcripts. A first-round RT-PCR of the TCR CDR3 used the HTBI primer set. TCRdb reanalysed the multiplex PCR reads using MiXCR and keeps one entry per CDR3 protein. The table lists 350,000 or so distinct CDR3 sequences, 21% of them singletons. Specimen: blood. These receptors were collected from a woman aged 45-65 years with Graves' hyperthyroidism.

The chain carries TRBV20-1 and TRBJ1-2; D is perhaps TRBD1 (6 bases). V shed 0 bases and J shed 10 bases, with 9 bases lying between them. Germline V CDR1 and CDR2: DFQATT, SNEGSKA (reference sequence). This CDR3 has 11 amino acids. The CDR3 spells CSARDRTAYTF. CDR3 nucleotide sequence: TGCAGTGCTAGAGATCGGACAGCCTACACCTTC.

This clonotype was detected many times. The V and J genes are TRBV7-2 and TRBJ2-7; D ambiguous. The CDR3 is made up of 14 amino acids. Germline CDR1 reads SGHTA; CDR2 reads FQGNSA. V gave up 2 bases and J gave up 4 bases, with 12 bases separating them. The CDR3 DNA reads TGTGCCAGCAGCTTAAATAAGGGTCGGTACGAGCAGTACTTC. Its translation is CASSLNKGRYEQYF.

V gene TRBV12-3 or TRBV12-4 combines with J gene TRBJ2-4; 9 bases are a match to TRBD2. V lost 2 bases, J lost 2 bases, and 7 bases stayed unmatched. This CDR3 is built from 17 residues. The CDR3: CASSLKSGGTSKNIQYF. CDR3 DNA sequence: TGTGCCAGCAGTTTAAAAAGCGGGGGGACTTCCAAAAACATTCAGTACTTC.

In its sample, this clonotype was seen many times. V usage is TRBV28 and J usage is TRBJ1-1; D unresolved. The CDR3 runs 15 residues. Trimming took off 2 bases at V and 2 bases at J, with 12 bases between the two ends. Germline lookup yields CDR1 MDHEN and CDR2 SYDVKM. In nucleotides, the CDR3 is TGTGCCAGCAGTTTAAACCCCGGCTCCAACACTGAAGCTTTCTTT. This translates into CASSLNPGSNTEAFF.

In this sample, this clonotype turned up a few times. This rearrangement joins TRBV9 to TRBJ2-1; 13 bases align to TRBD2. Germline CDR1 is SGDLS and CDR2 is YYNGEE. With 2 bases clipped from V and 9 bases from J, the junction kept 2 bases outside the gene matches. This CDR3 contains 14 residues. The CDR3 DNA follows: TGTGCCAGCAGCGTGACTAGCGGGAGGAGTGAGCAGTTCTTC. This codes for CASSVTSGRSEQFF.

The rearrangement joins TRBV5-1 to TRBJ2-7; 10 positions agree with TRBD1. The CDR3 extends over 15 amino acids. Germline CDR1 reads SGHRS; CDR2 reads YFSETQ. With 7 bases clipped from V and 4 bases from J, the junction kept 11 bases outside the gene matches. The DNA for the CDR3 is TGCGCCAGCCGAACACGGACAGGGGGGCAATACGAGCAGTACTTC. Protein sequence: CASRTRTGGQYEQYF.

V gene TRBV12-3 or TRBV12-4 combines with J gene TRBJ2-1; 8 bases fit TRBD1. The J segment lost 6 bases and the V segment lost 6 bases, leaving 10 bases of the junction unmatched. The CDR3 is 15 residues long. The CDR3 spells CASRGQGRMFNEQFF. The DNA of the CDR3 is TGTGCCAGCAGAGGACAGGGTCGGATGTTCAATGAGCAGTTCTTC.

The CDR3 loop reads CASSYSPRTSEKLFF. The CDR3 region has the DNA TGTGCCAGCAGTTACTCACCCAGGACGAGTGAAAAACTGTTTTTT. The chain links TRBV6-2 or TRBV6-3 to TRBJ1-4, with D unresolved. V was clipped by 0 bases and J by 7 bases, with 12 bases between them. Germline CDR1 MNHEY, CDR2 SVGEGT. The CDR3 length is 15 residues.

This clonotype came up a few times. For the CDR3, the DNA is TGTGCCAGCTCACCTAACTCAGCGGGAGTCATATCGGGAGAGCAGTACTTC. Its translation: CASSPNSAGVISGEQYF. V is TRBV18 and J is TRBJ2-7; 8 positions match TRBD2. This CDR3 region has 17 residues. Germline V gene sequence: CDR1 KGHSH, CDR2 LQKENI. V trimming: 3 bases; J trimming: 7 bases; junction bases outside the gene matches: 17.

This sequence joins TRBV6-9 and TRBJ2-2, with 7 bases lining up with TRBD1. This CDR3 region has 15 residues. Unmatched junction bases numbered 7, after V lost 3 bases and J lost 6 bases. Germline CDR1 is MNHGY and CDR2 is SVAAGI. The CDR3 loop is CASSYNRQGAGELFF. The CDR3 bases are TGTGCCAGCAGTTACAATAGACAGGGTGCCGGGGAGCTGTTTTTT.

This clonotype was found many times. The V and J genes are TRBV6-1 and TRBJ2-7; TRBD2 matches at 7 bases. The V gene end was trimmed by 3 bases and the J gene end by 4 bases; junction bases not matched to a gene: 9. The CDR3 has 15 amino acids. Germline loops: CDR1 MNHNS, CDR2 SASEGT. The chain's CDR3 is CASSDGSGGRYEQYF. The CDR3 bases are TGTGCCAGCAGTGATGGGTCGGGAGGAAGATACGAGCAGTACTTC.

The chain recombines TRBV27 with TRBJ2-3; D may be TRBD1 (5 bases). The CDR3 has 15 residues. Deletions cut 8 bases from V and 0 bases from J, with 15 bases between. CDR1 and CDR2 (germline): MNHEY, SMNVEV (reference sequence). The CDR3 nucleotides are TGTGCCAGCCGACCTGGTGGGGCTAGCACAGATACGCAGTATTTT. It specifies CASRPGGASTDTQYF.

This clonotype was seen at least ten times. The V and J genes are TRBV12-3 or TRBV12-4 and TRBJ2-5; D possibly corresponds to TRBD1 (6 bases). This CDR3 region has 15 residues. Trimming stripped 5 bases from V and 5 bases from J, with 18 bases between. The CDR3 DNA reads as TGTGCCAGCAGTCTAGAGAGAACAGGGTGGGAGACCCAGTACTTC. Protein: CASSLERTGWETQYF.

This clonotype came up many times. This chain links TRBV5-4 with TRBJ1-1; TRBD1 is a possible D gene (6 bases). The V and J ends lost 10 bases and 1 base respectively, with 14 bases between them. There are 13 residues in the CDR3. The germline gives CDR1 SGHNT, CDR2 YYREEE (reference sequence). CDR3: CAAKGGENTEAFF. The DNA for the CDR3 is TGTGCCGCTAAGGGGGGAGAGAACACTGAAGCTTTCTTT.

This clonotype was detected ten times or more. Possible read error: a much larger clone is one base away. The chain has TRBV20-1 and TRBJ2-1; either TRBD1 or TRBD2 may supply D (5 bases each). The CDR3 runs to 11 residues. Trimming shortened V by 3 bases and J by 7 bases, and 7 bases separated the two germline ends. Germline loops: CDR1 DFQATT, CDR2 SNEGSKA (reference sequence). The CDR3 region has the DNA TGCAGTGCTAGGGGGGAGAATGAGCAGTTCTTC. As protein: CSARGENEQFF.

This clonotype was seen a handful of times. This rearrangement joins TRBV25-1 to TRBJ2-3; a possible D gene is TRBD1 (6 bases). V lost 2 bases and J lost 2, with 8 bases in between. This CDR3 is 14 amino acids long. Germline-derived CDR1 and CDR2 are MGHDK and SYGVNS. In DNA form, the CDR3 reads TGTGCCAGCAGTGAAAGGGGGTTCACAGATACGCAGTATTTT. Translation gives CASSERGFTDTQYF.

This clonotype occurred many times. The rearrangement links TRBV20-1 to TRBJ2-3; D could derive from TRBD1 or TRBD2 (5 bases each). The CDR3 runs 15 residues. Germline-derived CDR1 and CDR2 are DFQATT and SNEGSKA (reference sequence). Trimming took 1 base from V and 1 from J, leaving 12 bases between them. The CDR3 reads CSARAEGWGTDTQYF. The CDR3 DNA follows: TGCAGTGCTAGAGCCGAGGGGTGGGGCACAGATACGCAGTATTTT.

This clonotype was seen ten or more times. The chain couples TRBV20-1 to TRBJ2-3; 10 bases are a match to TRBD2. Trimming took 2 bases from V and 4 from J; bases not matched to a gene: 3. Looked up from germline, CDR1 is DFQATT and CDR2 is SNEGSKA (reference sequence). The CDR3 length is 14 residues. The DNA for the CDR3 is TGCAGTGCTAGAAGCGGGGGGGGCGCAGATACGCAGTATTTT. Its translation: CSARSGGGADTQYF.

Many counts were recorded for this clonotype. The J gene is TRBJ1-4, the V gene TRBV6-5, with TRBD1 as a possible D gene (5 bases). Trimming took off 2 bases at V and 8 bases at J, with 12 bases between the two ends. CDR1 and CDR2 from the germline V gene are MNHEY and SVGAGI. The CDR3 runs 14 residues. CDR3 coding DNA: TGTGCCAGCAGTTACGAGGGACCAAGGGAAAAACTGTTTTTT. Translated: CASSYEGPREKLFF.

This clonotype was observed many times. The chain employs TRBV27 and TRBJ2-1; 10 bases align to TRBD2. CDR3 length: 15 amino acids. CDR1 MNHEY and CDR2 SMNVEV come from the germline V gene (reference sequence). The trim removed 2 bases at V and 7 bases at J, leaving 5 bases unmatched. CDR3 coding DNA: TGTGCCAGCAGTTTAGGGAGCGGGGGGGTTAATGAGCAGTTCTTC. Translation: CASSLGSGGVNEQFF.

This clonotype was detected many times. The chain carries TRBV20-1 and TRBJ2-2; 8 nucleotides agree with TRBD1. CDR3 size: 16 residues. CDR1 is DFQATT and CDR2 is SNEGSKA in the germline V gene (reference sequence). V lost 5 bases, J lost 3 bases, and 11 bases stayed unmatched. The CDR3 reads CSALTGAVSDTGELFF. The CDR3 region has the DNA TGCAGTGCTCTGACAGGGGCGGTTTCAGACACCGGGGAGCTGTTTTTT.

At least ten counts were recorded for this clonotype. The chain combines TRBV29-1 with TRBJ2-5, with TRBD1 matching 7 bases. Germline V lookup: CDR1 SQVTM, CDR2 ANQGSEA. The CDR3 is made up of 12 amino acids. Unmatched junction bases numbered 3, after V lost 6 bases and J lost 2 bases. In nucleotides, the CDR3 is TGCAGCGTGGGGACAGTGCAAGAGACCCAGTACTTC. Translated, it gives CSVGTVQETQYF.

This clonotype showed up just a few times. V gene TRBV6-1 combines with J gene TRBJ1-2; D is unresolved. Between the trimmed V and J ends, which lost 3 bases and 7 bases, there was a span of 9 bases. CDR1 and CDR2 from the germline V gene are MNHNS and SASEGT. The length of the CDR3 is 12 residues. Written as DNA, the CDR3 is TGTGCCAGCAGTGACTCAGGCGGTGGCTACACCTTC. Protein product: CASSDSGGGYTF.

This clonotype was observed many times. J is TRBJ1-3 and V is TRBV28; D ambiguous. In germline, CDR1 is MDHEN, CDR2 SYDVKM. V was shortened by 6 bases and J by 0 bases, with 12 bases between the two germline ends. This CDR3 has 15 amino acids. The DNA for the CDR3 is TGTGCCAGCAGCAAACAGTTATTCTCTGGAAACACCATATATTTT. This encodes CASSKQLFSGNTIYF. The full variable domain, with the rest looked up from reference TRBV28 and TRBJ1-3, is DVKVTQSSRYLVKRTGEKVFLECVQDMDHENMFWYRQDPGLGLRLIYFSYDVKMKEKGDIPEGYSVSREKKERFSLILESASTNQTSMYLCASSKQLFSGNTIYFGEGSWLTVV.

V and J are TRBV9 and TRBJ2-2, with 9 bases lining up with TRBD2. The CDR3 totals 18 residues. Trimming removed 0 bases from V and 3 bases from J; junction bases left unmatched: 9. The germline V gene encodes CDR1 SGDLS and CDR2 YYNGEE. In nucleotides, the CDR3 is TGTGCCAGCAGCGTAGAGGTGCTAGCGGGAATCCACACCGGGGAGCTGTTTTTT. As protein: CASSVEVLAGIHTGELFF.

This clonotype is judged medium-sized. V is TRBV3-1 and J is TRBJ2-2; 13 bases align to TRBD2. The CDR3 extends over 18 amino acids. Germline CDR1 and CDR2: LGHDT and YNNKEL (reference sequence). V lost 1 base and J lost 1; bases outside the gene matches: 3. As DNA, the CDR3 is TGTGCCAGCAGCCAAGGGACTAGCGGGAGTGAGAACACCGGGGAGCTGTTTTTT. Translating gives CASSQGTSGSENTGELFF.

This clonotype turned up a few times. This chain links TRBV7-2 with TRBJ1-2; unclear D gene. Trimming took 2 bases from V and 2 from J, leaving 9 bases between them. The CDR3 consists of 14 residues. Germline-derived CDR1 and CDR2 are SGHTA and FQGNSA. CDR3 coding DNA: TGTGCCAGCAGCTTATCGGCGGGGAACTATGGCTACACCTTC. Its translation is CASSLSAGNYGYTF.

This clonotype came up many times. CDR3 in DNA: TGCGCCAGCAGCCAAGATGTAGGGCCCCAGCATTTT. Translated, it gives CASSQDVGPQHF. The chain employs TRBV4-1 and TRBJ1-5; no definite D call. The CDR3 is made up of 12 amino acids. Germline-derived CDR1 and CDR2 are MGHRA and YSYEKL. Deletions cut 0 bases from V and 9 bases from J, with 6 bases between.

This clonotype was seen a handful of times. The chain joins TRBV11-2 to TRBJ2-7; no clear D gene. Germline CDR1 is SGHAT and CDR2 is FQNNGV. The ends were cut back, 0 bases at V and 3 bases at J, with 9 bases in the middle. The CDR3 spans 14 residues. CDR3 in amino acids: CASSLDSPYYEQYF. CDR3 DNA: TGTGCCAGCAGCTTAGATTCGCCTTACTACGAGCAGTACTTC.

In this sample, this clonotype turned up a few times. The gene calls are TRBV9 and TRBJ2-1; TRBD2 is a possible D gene (6 bases). The CDR3 sequence is 20 residues long. Germline assignment: CDR1 SGDLS and CDR2 YYNGEE. Trimming shortened V by 0 bases and J by 0 bases, and 22 bases separated the two germline ends. CDR3 region: CASSVGPGWAGKSSYNEQFF. For the CDR3, the DNA is TGTGCCAGCAGCGTAGGCCCCGGGTGGGCGGGGAAGAGCTCCTACAATGAGCAGTTCTTC.

This clonotype was recorded many times. This sequence joins TRBV7-8 and TRBJ2-7; D is undetermined. The CDR3 consists of 12 residues. The germline V gene has CDR1 SGHVS and CDR2 FQNEAQ. Trimming stripped 2 bases from V and 6 bases from J, with 8 bases between. The DNA of the CDR3 is TGTGCCAGCAGCTTAATACCGGGCGAGCAGTACTTC. This gives the protein CASSLIPGEQYF.